This T cell receptor (beta chain) is from a study of PD-L1 blockade in urothelial cancer. Study-level background: Dosed intravenously at 1,200 mg every 3 weeks, atezolizumab was initiated by patients at some point between 2012 and 2014. The researchers analyzed blood 3 weeks (second dose) and 6 weeks after treatment start.

Study findings and constraints: Pretreatment peripheral blood TCR clonality that fell below the median predicted better survival among the patients studied.

Turning to this clone: Its antigen is undetermined.

The CDR3 extends over 15 amino acids. The V gene lost 7 bases and the J gene lost 0 bases, with 14 bases spanning the gap. Germline assignment: CDR1 WNHNN and CDR2 SYGVQD (reference sequence). The data were produced by immunoSEQ multiplex PCR, yet TCRdb's version contains in-frame clones alone and is incomplete. The sample yields 50,000 to 75,000 clones, roughly four fifths seen once. Time point of the sample: pretreatment peripheral blood. Per-patient samples, pretreatment and on-treatment, numbered 1 to 8. This receptor was obtained from a man in his 70s with urothelial cancer. Sequences were derived from PBMCs, sampled around atezolizumab (anti-PD-L1) treatment. The rearrangement links TRBV10-1 to TRBJ2-3; D unclear. The CDR3 sequence is CASTTGHKSTDTQYF. CDR3 DNA sequence: TGCGCCAGCACCACGGGTCATAAGAGCACAGATACGCAGTATTTT.